A single sample is the source of the 21 T cell receptor beta chains below, sequenced in a study of human T cells and chemical hapten exposure. TCRdb re-derived calls from the RACE reads in MiXCR, one entry per CDR3 protein. The sample contains 95,000 to 130,000 distinct CDR3 sequences, 12% of which appear only once. Time point reported: patch test 1, 2 weeks after DPC sensitization. Treatment reported: therapeutic diphenylcyclopropenone sensitization with weekly scalp DPC. The source was whole blood, collected in connection with sensitization to the hapten diphenylcyclopropenone (DPC). These receptor sequences come from a woman between 50 and 59 years old with alopecia areata. Some clones in this sample may be carry-over from other donors' samples.

The genes are TRBV7-2 and TRBJ2-3; D is unclear. The germline gives CDR1 SGHTA, CDR2 FQGNSA. The CDR3 is 13 residues long. Trimming shortened V by 1 base and J by 3 bases, and 5 bases separated the two germline ends. In nucleotides, the CDR3 is TGTGCCAGCAGCTTAGACCCGACAGATACGCAGTATTTT. This encodes CASSLDPTDTQYF.

The J gene is TRBJ2-1, the V gene TRBV28; D gene ambiguous. The CDR3 spans 12 residues. Germline CDR1 reads MDHEN; CDR2 reads SYDVKM. V was cut by 2 bases and J by 3 bases, with 2 bases left in between. CDR3 in DNA: TGTGCCAGCAGTTTACGCTACAATGAGCAGTTCTTC. Encoded protein: CASSLRYNEQFF.

This clonotype was detected only a few times. This chain connects TRBV5-1 to TRBJ1-1; D unresolved. V was pared by 0 bases and J by 4 bases, with 10 bases between. CDR1 is SGHRS and CDR2 is YFSETQ in the germline V gene. The CDR3 runs to 14 residues. CDR3 in DNA: TGCGCCAGCAGCTTGGCGCAGCGTGTCACTGAAGCTTTCTTT. Translating it yields CASSLAQRVTEAFF.

This clonotype was seen many times. The genes are TRBV11-3 and TRBJ2-1; TRBD2 agrees at 10 bases. The CDR3 is made up of 15 amino acids. Germline loops: CDR1 SGHNT, CDR2 YENEEA. After removal of 5 bases from V and 9 bases from J, the junction contained 10 bases not matched to a gene. Written as DNA, the CDR3 is TGTGCCAGCAGCCCTAGGCCGGGACTAGCGATTGAGCAGTTCTTC. Translated, it gives CASSPRPGLAIEQFF.

This clonotype was found a few times. The gene calls are TRBV28 and TRBJ2-7; D unresolved. Trimming removed 5 bases from V and 4 bases from J, with 6 bases in between. The CDR3 sequence is 11 residues long. CDR1 is MDHEN, CDR2 SYDVKM, per germline. CDR3 DNA sequence: TGTGCCAGCAGTGTCCATTACGAGCAGTACTTC. The encoded protein is CASSVHYEQYF.

This clonotype turned up a few times. V and J are TRBV28 and TRBJ1-1; D remains ambiguous. Between the trimmed V and J ends, which lost 7 bases and 1 base, there was a span of 4 bases. Germline V gene sequence: CDR1 MDHEN, CDR2 SYDVKM. The CDR3 loop spans 11 amino acids. The CDR3 loop is CASMGNTEAFF. The DNA for the CDR3 is TGTGCCAGCATGGGGAACACTGAAGCTTTCTTT.

This sequence joins TRBV12-3 or TRBV12-4 and TRBJ2-2, with 7 bases that match TRBD1. The CDR3 covers 12 residues. After removal of 10 bases from V and 2 bases from J, the junction contained 1 base not matched to a gene. The CDR3 loop reads CATGGNTGELFF. In DNA form, the CDR3 reads TGTGCCACAGGGGGAAACACCGGGGAGCTGTTTTTT.

The chain is built from TRBV12-3 or TRBV12-4 and TRBJ1-2, with unresolved D. V was cut by 2 bases and J by 6 bases, with 4 bases left in between. This CDR3 is built from 11 residues. The CDR3 sequence: CASSLLDGYTF. The CDR3 DNA reads as TGTGCCAGCAGTTTATTGGATGGCTACACCTTC.

This clonotype was picked up a small number of times. The chain combines TRBV4-3 with TRBJ2-3; D remains ambiguous. Germline V gives CDR1 LGHNA, CDR2 YSLEER. The V end was cut by 0 bases, the J end by 0 bases, with 13 bases between. The CDR3 runs 17 residues. This CDR3 reads CASSQDSGHTSTDTQYF. CDR3 DNA: TGCGCCAGCAGCCAAGATTCGGGTCATACTAGCACAGATACGCAGTATTTT.

The sample holds a few counts of this clonotype. The chain uses TRBV29-1 and TRBJ2-3; the match to TRBD2 covers 8 bases. The CDR3 is 14 residues long. Germline V lookup: CDR1 SQVTM, CDR2 ANQGSEA. V lost 6 bases and J lost 1; bases outside the gene matches: 6. The CDR3 DNA sequence: TGCAGCGTGAGACTAGCGCAACGCACAGATACGCAGTATTTT. Translating it yields CSVRLAQRTDTQYF.

This clonotype was found a few times. The CDR3 loop reads CASSLVTGGTGELFF. CDR3 nucleotides: TGCGCCAGCAGCTTAGTGACAGGGGGCACCGGGGAGCTGTTTTTT. This rearrangement joins TRBV5-1 to TRBJ2-2; the match to TRBD1 covers 9 bases. The CDR3 covers 15 residues. CDR1 is SGHRS, CDR2 YFSETQ, per germline. With 2 bases clipped from V and 4 bases from J, the junction kept 3 bases outside the gene matches.

This clonotype appeared a few times. V and J are TRBV6-6 and TRBJ1-6; D not certain. Trimming took off 7 bases at V and 8 bases at J, with 12 bases between the two ends. Per germline, CDR1 MNHNY and CDR2 SVGAGI (reference sequence). This CDR3 is 13 amino acids long. The CDR3 DNA sequence: TGTGCCAGCAATTTTGTCGGGGATTCACCCCTCCACTTT. Protein: CASNFVGDSPLHF.

The genes are TRBV9 and TRBJ1-1; TRBD1 matches 7 bases. Germline V gene sequence: CDR1 SGDLS, CDR2 YYNGEE. V shed 6 bases, J shed 0 bases, and the junction held 8 bases outside the gene matches. This CDR3 spans 15 amino acids. CDR3 sequence reads: CASTQTGKMNTEAFF. DNA of the CDR3: TGTGCCAGCACCCAGACAGGGAAGATGAACACTGAAGCTTTCTTT. Based on the CDR3 plus reference TRBV9 and TRBJ1-1, the full variable domain is DSGVTQTPKHLITATGQRVTLRCSPRSGDLSVYWYQQSLDQGLQFLIQYYNGEERAKGNILERFSAQQFPDLHSELNLSSLELGDSALYFCASTQTGKMNTEAFFGQGTRLTVV.

This clonotype has at least ten counts. The rearrangement uses TRBV12-3 or TRBV12-4 and TRBJ2-7; D is perhaps TRBD2 (5 bases). V was shortened by 2 bases and J by 6 bases, with 14 bases between the two germline ends. The CDR3 runs to 14 residues. CDR3 bases: TGTGCCAGCAGTTTAAGGGAGACCACCCTCGAGCAGTACTTC. Translated, it gives CASSLRETTLEQYF.

The chain recombines TRBV7-9 with TRBJ2-1; D remains ambiguous. The germline V gene encodes CDR1 SEHNR and CDR2 FQNEAQ (reference sequence). The CDR3 extends over 12 amino acids. V lost 3 bases and J 10 bases, leaving 10 bases between the germline ends. This CDR3 reads CASSFSNLEQFF. CDR3 coding DNA: TGTGCCAGCAGCTTCAGTAATTTGGAGCAGTTCTTC.

This clonotype was seen a few times. This rearrangement joins TRBV21-1 to TRBJ2-4. TRBV21-1 is marked as a pseudogene. The CDR3 is 17 amino acids. Written as DNA, the CDR3 is TGTGCCAGCAGCAAAGAAGGCGGATACCTAGCCAAAAACATTCAGTACTTC. It specifies CASSKEGGYLAKNIQYF.

V gene TRBV11-2 combines with J gene TRBJ2-7; perhaps TRBD1 as D (6 bases). The V end lost 5 bases, the J end lost 5 bases, and 13 bases lay between the germline ends. The length of the CDR3 is 13 residues. CDR1 and CDR2 from the germline V gene are SGHAT and FQNNGV. CDR3 sequence: CASSSTGYNEQYF. Written as DNA, the CDR3 is TGTGCCAGCAGCAGCACAGGGTATAACGAGCAGTACTTC.

The chain is built from TRBV28 and TRBJ2-4; a weak D match, TRBD2 (6 bases). The V end was cut by 6 bases, the J end by 0 bases, with 12 bases between. Per the germline V gene, CDR1 is MDHEN and CDR2 is SYDVKM. The CDR3 length is 15 residues. The CDR3, as DNA: TGTGCCAGCAGGGGACTGCTACTAGCCAAAAACATTCAGTACTTC. Protein product: CASRGLLLAKNIQYF.

This clonotype came up a few times. The chain links TRBV6-2 or TRBV6-3 to TRBJ2-5; the match to TRBD2 covers 8 bases. Per germline, CDR1 MNHEY and CDR2 SVGEGT. CDR3 length: 15 residues. V shed 4 bases and J 1 base; nucleotides not matched to a gene: 5. CDR3 nucleotide sequence: TGTGCCAGCAGTTCCGGGGGGGCCTCCCAAGAGACCCAGTACTTC. Translation: CASSSGGASQETQYF.

This clonotype was seen a few times. CDR3 DNA: TGCAGTGCTAGTTTATCAGGGGGCAATGAGCAGTTCTTC. As protein: CSASLSGGNEQFF. V gene TRBV20-1 combines with J gene TRBJ2-1, with TRBD1 matching 7 bases. CDR3 length: 13 residues. The germline CDR1 and CDR2 sequences are DFQATT and SNEGSKA (reference sequence). The trim removed 3 bases at V and 6 bases at J, leaving 5 bases unmatched.

This clonotype has more than one count but fewer than ten. This rearrangement joins TRBV20-1 to TRBJ2-5; D is possibly TRBD1 (5 bases). Germline V gene sequence: CDR1 DFQATT, CDR2 SNEGSKA (reference sequence). The CDR3 length is 15 residues. V gave up 3 bases and J gave up 2 bases, with 16 bases separating them. The CDR3 DNA sequence: TGCAGTGCTAGCACCATTAGGGGCGGTCAAGAGACCCAGTACTTC. Its protein product is CSASTIRGGQETQYF.